This T cell receptor (beta chain) was sequenced in a study of a mutant IDH1 vaccine in newly diagnosed glioma. Study overall: Patients previously underwent radiotherapy, temozolomide, or both, and most underwent both.

Clones were read by immunoSEQ multiplex PCR, and TCRdb kept only the in-frame ones, dropping some. The profile covers approximately 67,000 clones, with 83% appearing a single time and approximately 4.2% taken by the ten largest. In this sample, this clone turned up once. CDR1 is SNHLY and CDR2 is FYNNEI in the germline V gene. The CDR3 is made up of 13 amino acids. V was clipped by 4 bases and J by 6 bases, with 7 bases between them. Noted time point: baseline, week 1 (first vaccination visit). The treatment denotes: pre-vaccination baseline after standard-of-care therapy. Sequencing used peripheral blood mononuclear cells (PBMCs), obtained from a glioma patient treated with radiotherapy, temozolomide or both. The receptor comes from a woman between 18 and 29 years old with glioma. Some clones in this sample may be carry-over from other donors' samples. The chain recombines TRBV2 with TRBJ1-6, with D unresolved. The CDR3 DNA reads as TGTGCCAGCAGTGTTGGCGGTAATTCACCCCTCCACTTT. As protein: CASSVGGNSPLHF.